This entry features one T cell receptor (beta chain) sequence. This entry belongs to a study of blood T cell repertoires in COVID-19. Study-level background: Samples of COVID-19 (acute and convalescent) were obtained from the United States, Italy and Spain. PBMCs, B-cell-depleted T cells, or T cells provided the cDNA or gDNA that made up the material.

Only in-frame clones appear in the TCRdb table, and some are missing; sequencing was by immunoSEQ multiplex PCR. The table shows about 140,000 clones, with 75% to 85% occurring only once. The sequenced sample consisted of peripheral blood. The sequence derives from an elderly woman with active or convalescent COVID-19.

This CDR3 reads CAWSRGGRHYGYTF. CDR3 coding DNA: TGTGCCTGGAGTCGCGGTGGGAGGCACTATGGCTACACCTTC. The V and J genes are TRBV30 and TRBJ1-2; D is undetermined. This CDR3 is 14 amino acids long. Germline V gene lookup returns CDR1 GTSNPN and CDR2 SVGIG (reference sequence). The V gene lost 2 bases and the J gene lost 3 bases, with 13 bases spanning the gap.